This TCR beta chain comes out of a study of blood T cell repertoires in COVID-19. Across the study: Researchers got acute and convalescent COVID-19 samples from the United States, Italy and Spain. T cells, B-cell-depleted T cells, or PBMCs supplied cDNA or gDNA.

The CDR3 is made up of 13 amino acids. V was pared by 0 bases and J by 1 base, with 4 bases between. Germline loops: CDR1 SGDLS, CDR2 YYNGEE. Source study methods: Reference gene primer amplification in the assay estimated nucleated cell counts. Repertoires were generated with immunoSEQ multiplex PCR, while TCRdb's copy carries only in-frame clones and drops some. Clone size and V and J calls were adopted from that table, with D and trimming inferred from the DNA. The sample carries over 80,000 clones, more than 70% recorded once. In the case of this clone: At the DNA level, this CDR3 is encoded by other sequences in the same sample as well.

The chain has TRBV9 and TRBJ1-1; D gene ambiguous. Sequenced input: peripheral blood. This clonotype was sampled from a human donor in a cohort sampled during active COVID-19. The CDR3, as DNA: TGTGCCAGCAGCGTAGCCGGGAACACTGAAGCTTTCTTT. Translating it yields CASSVAGNTEAFF.